This TCR beta chain was found in a study of T cells in Graves' hyperthyroidism and ophthalmopathy. Broader study findings: The majority of expanded thyroid clonotypes above 0.001 also appeared in blood. The model made its ophthalmopathy prediction, and onset followed a median approximately six months later. A model of 13 V-J pairs discriminated ophthalmopathy from stable hyperthyroidism.

It was RNA transcripts that yielded the amplified TCR beta CDR3 regions. Carried out on the TCR CDR3, a first-round RT-PCR used the HTBI primer set. TCRdb re-called the multiplex PCR reads with MiXCR, one entry per CDR3 protein. The data show a few hundred thousand distinct CDR3 sequences, roughly 46% seen once. Exclusion of a patient resulted from uncontrolled infection, other autoimmune disease, pregnancy or lactation. The CDR3 runs 13 residues. V gave up 0 bases and J gave up 10 bases, with 15 bases separating them. Germline-derived CDR1 and CDR2 are DFQATT and SNEGSKA (reference sequence). Remarks on this clonotype: What it binds is unknown.

The sequenced sample was peripheral blood or thyroid tissue (not recorded which). This sequence originates from a woman aged 18-29 years with Graves' hyperthyroidism. The chain couples TRBV20-1 to TRBJ1-2, with D possibly matching TRBD1 (5 bases). This CDR3 is CSARDIGRGDYTF. Here the CDR3 DNA reads TGCAGTGCTAGAGATATCGGGAGGGGCGACTACACCTTC.